These 28 T cell receptor beta chains originate from one sample sequenced in a study of blood T cell repertoires in COVID-19. The assay was immunoSEQ multiplex PCR, and TCRdb's table has in-frame clones only and misses some. The table records some 100,000 clones, roughly nine tenths of them present only once. The sample was peripheral blood. The receptors stem from a man in his sixties with acute or convalescent COVID-19.

The chain has TRBV27 and TRBJ1-1; 7 bases align to TRBD1. With 5 bases clipped from V and 11 bases from J, the junction kept 14 bases outside the gene matches. The CDR3 runs to 14 residues. Germline V gives CDR1 MNHEY, CDR2 SMNVEV (reference sequence). The CDR3 DNA sequence: TGTGCCAGCAGTCCCCAAGTTCAGGGGGTGGCGGCTTTCTTT. It encodes CASSPQVQGVAAFF.

CDR3 bases: TGCGCCAGCAGCCCTAGCGGGAAACCCAGCTCCTACAATGAGCAGTTCTTC. It translates to CASSPSGKPSSYNEQFF. The rearrangement joins TRBV10-1 to TRBJ2-1; TRBD2 aligns across 9 bases. Germline V gene lookup returns CDR1 WNHNN and CDR2 SYGVQD (reference sequence). The CDR3 runs to 17 residues. Trimming took 6 bases from V and 0 from J; bases not matched to a gene: 9.

The chain uses TRBV5-1 and TRBJ1-2; 11 bases match TRBD1. CDR3 length: 17 amino acids. Looked up from germline, CDR1 is SGHRS and CDR2 is YFSETQ. V lost 4 bases, J lost 7 bases, and 15 bases stayed unmatched. The chain's CDR3 is CASSPNRDRGVRSGYTF. The CDR3 coding sequence is TGCGCCAGCAGCCCCAACCGGGACAGGGGGGTCCGTAGTGGCTACACCTTC.

This chain uses TRBV11-2 with TRBJ2-7; 9 bases agree with TRBD1. J lost 1 base, V lost 2 bases, and 6 bases had no gene match. Germline CDR1 and CDR2: SGHAT and FQNNGV. This CDR3 comprises 16 residues. This CDR3 is CASSLYAGTGSYEQYF. The DNA for the CDR3 is TGTGCCAGCAGCTTATACGCCGGGACAGGGTCCTACGAGCAGTACTTC. Supplemented by reference TRBV11-2 and TRBJ2-7, the full variable domain reads EAGVAQSPRYKIIEKRQSVAFWCNPISGHATLYWYQQILGQGPKLLIQFQNNGVVDDSQLPKDRFSAERLKGVDSTLKIQPAKLEDSAVYLCASSLYAGTGSYEQYFGPGTRLTVT.

This chain joins TRBV3-1 (or the pseudogene TRBV3-2) and TRBJ2-7; no clear D gene. The CDR3 has 12 amino acids. Germline V gene lookup returns CDR1 LGHDT and CDR2 YNNKEL (reference sequence). Trimming pared 3 bases from V and 4 bases from J, leaving 7 bases between. The CDR3 spells CASSQREYEQYF. For the CDR3, the DNA is TGTGCCAGCAGCCAGCGAGAGTACGAGCAGTACTTC.

This chain connects TRBV5-5 to TRBJ2-1; 9 nucleotides align to TRBD2. Germline lookup yields CDR1 SGHKS and CDR2 YYEKEE (reference sequence). The trim removed 0 bases at V and 3 bases at J, leaving 10 bases unmatched. This CDR3 has 18 amino acids. CDR3 residues: CASSLVLAGEGYYNEQFF. The CDR3 DNA is TGTGCCAGCAGCTTGGTATTAGCGGGAGAGGGGTACTACAATGAGCAGTTCTTC.

J is TRBJ1-2 and V is TRBV9; unclear D gene. CDR1 is SGDLS and CDR2 is YYNGEE in the germline V gene. This CDR3 spans 14 amino acids. V was clipped by 0 bases and J by 3 bases, with 9 bases between them. DNA of the CDR3: TGTGCCAGCAGCGTAGAAGTAGGAGACTATGGCTACACCTTC. Its translation is CASSVEVGDYGYTF. Drawing the rest from reference TRBV9 and TRBJ1-2, the complete variable domain is DSGVTQTPKHLITATGQRVTLRCSPRSGDLSVYWYQQSLDQGLQFLIQYYNGEERAKGNILERFSAQQFPDLHSELNLSSLELGDSALYFCASSVEVGDYGYTFGSGTRLTVV.

V and J are TRBV24-1 and TRBJ1-5; a possible D gene is TRBD1 (6 bases). The germline CDR1 and CDR2 sequences are KGHDR and SFDVKD. The length of the CDR3 is 16 residues. V was clipped by 5 bases and J by 4 bases, with 17 bases between them. DNA for the CDR3: TGTGCCACCAGTGCTCCCGGGGACATTGGTAATCAGCCCCAGCATTTT. It encodes CATSAPGDIGNQPQHF.

The chain couples TRBV3-1 (or the pseudogene TRBV3-2) to TRBJ2-2; 8 positions agree with TRBD1. V shed 2 bases, J shed 2 bases, and the junction held 4 bases outside the gene matches. This CDR3 has 16 amino acids. In germline, CDR1 is LGHDT, CDR2 YNNKEL (reference sequence). CDR3 coding DNA: TGTGCCAGCAGCCAAATGACAGGGGCCAACACCGGGGAGCTGTTTTTT. Its protein product is CASSQMTGANTGELFF.

This clone was counted once. The V call is TRBV29-1, the J call TRBJ1-1; D unresolved. Germline CDR1 reads SQVTM; CDR2 reads ANQGSEA. The CDR3 has 13 amino acids. Trimming pared 7 bases from V and 0 bases from J, leaving 12 bases between. CDR3: CSASALLNTEAFF. The CDR3 DNA sequence: TGCAGCGCTTCTGCGCTCTTGAACACTGAAGCTTTCTTT.

V usage is TRBV29-1 and J usage is TRBJ1-1; tentative D call: TRBD1 (6 bases). V was clipped by 4 bases and J by 1 base, with 22 bases between them. This CDR3 region has 17 residues. Germline assignment: CDR1 SQVTM and CDR2 ANQGSEA. Here the CDR3 reads CSVGTPGVGLRNTEAFF. DNA for the CDR3: TGCAGCGTTGGGACCCCAGGGGTAGGTCTAAGGAACACTGAAGCTTTCTTT.

CDR3 region: CASSTIRDSSSEKLFF. The CDR3 bases are TGTGCCAGTAGTACCATCCGGGACTCGTCAAGTGAAAAACTGTTTTTT. The rearrangement uses TRBV19 and TRBJ1-4, with D perhaps TRBD1 (5 bases). The CDR3 is made up of 16 amino acids. Per the germline V gene, CDR1 is LNHDA and CDR2 is SQIVND (reference sequence). The ends were cut back, 4 bases at V and 7 bases at J, with 19 bases in the middle. The whole variable domain, remainder taken from reference TRBV19 and TRBJ1-4, is DGGITQSPKYLFRKEGQNVTLSCEQNLNHDAMYWYRQDPGQGLRLIYYSQIVNDFQKGDIAEGYSVSREKKESFPLTVTSAQKNPTAFYLCASSTIRDSSSEKLFFGSGTQLSVL.

V is TRBV14 and J is TRBJ2-1, with TRBD2 matching over 14 bases. The ends lost 5 bases at V and 6 bases at J; junction bases unmatched: 6. The germline V gene has CDR1 SGHDN and CDR2 FVKESK. The CDR3 runs to 16 residues. The CDR3 bases are TGTGCCAGCAGCGAGACCGGGACTAGCGGGAGCAATGAGCAGTTCTTC. This codes for CASSETGTSGSNEQFF.

As concerns this clone: In the same sample, other DNA sequences code for this CDR3. The chain recombines TRBV12-3 or TRBV12-4 with TRBJ1-1, with D possibly TRBD1 on 5 matching bases. The CDR3 is made up of 13 amino acids. V dropped 3 bases and J dropped 0 bases, with 5 bases sitting between them. The CDR3 coding sequence is TGTGCCAGCAGTTTGACAGTGAACACTGAAGCTTTCTTT. This codes for CASSLTVNTEAFF.

The chain combines TRBV5-1 with TRBJ2-2; 11 nucleotides match TRBD2. CDR1 and CDR2 (germline): SGHRS, YFSETQ. The CDR3 runs to 15 residues. With 2 bases clipped from V and 5 bases from J, the junction kept 2 bases outside the gene matches. The CDR3 DNA follows: TGCGCCAGCAGCTTACTAGCGGGAGAAACCGGGGAGCTGTTTTTT. Protein product: CASSLLAGETGELFF.

In nucleotides, the CDR3 is TGTGCCAGTAGCGGGAGGGGGGAAGATACGCAGTATTTT. Translating gives CASSGRGEDTQYF. This chain connects TRBV7-2 to TRBJ2-3, with 11 nucleotides matching TRBD2. With 9 bases clipped from V and 5 bases from J, the junction kept 4 bases outside the gene matches. The CDR3 totals 13 residues. Germline CDR1 SGHTA, CDR2 FQGNSA.

The rearrangement links TRBV28 to TRBJ1-5, with D maybe TRBD1 (6 bases). The germline V and J ends were trimmed by 4 bases and 3 bases, with 16 bases remaining between them. CDR1 MDHEN and CDR2 SYDVKM come from the germline V gene. The CDR3 consists of 16 residues. The CDR3 is CASSSGATGPNQPQHF. The CDR3 region has the DNA TGTGCCAGCAGTTCCGGGGCTACAGGGCCCAATCAGCCCCAGCATTTT.

The chain joins TRBV10-1 to TRBJ1-5, with a possible D match to TRBD1 (5 bases). Germline V gives CDR1 WNHNN, CDR2 SYGVQD (reference sequence). This CDR3 has 14 residues. Trimming took off 8 bases at V and 0 bases at J, with 11 bases between the two ends. CDR3 nucleotides: TGCGCCAGCTTGGGACTGTATAGCAATCAGCCCCAGCATTTT. This codes for CASLGLYSNQPQHF.

The rearrangement joins TRBV5-1 to TRBJ1-4, with 8 positions matching TRBD1. The junction had 5 bases not matched to a gene; V was cut back by 3 bases and J by 7 bases. Germline CDR1 is SGHRS and CDR2 is YFSETQ. The CDR3 consists of 14 residues. CDR3 sequence (DNA): TGCGCCAGCAGCTCGGACAGGGATCCTGAAAAACTGTTTTTT. Translated, it gives CASSSDRDPEKLFF.

The rearrangement links TRBV12-3 or TRBV12-4 to TRBJ1-1; 8 nucleotides align to TRBD1. V shed 1 base and J 5 bases; nucleotides not matched to a gene: 0. This CDR3 region has 13 residues. CDR3 loop: CASSLGTGTEAFF. CDR3 bases: TGTGCCAGCAGTTTAGGGACAGGGACTGAAGCTTTCTTT.

CDR3 in DNA: TGTGCCAGCTCACTTAAACAGGGGACCCAAGAGACCCAGTACTTC. Its translation: CASSLKQGTQETQYF. The chain recombines TRBV18 with TRBJ2-5; 7 bases map to TRBD1. CDR1 is KGHSH, CDR2 LQKENI, per germline. The CDR3 is 15 residues long. The V gene end was trimmed by 4 bases and the J gene end by 1 base; junction bases not matched to a gene: 6.

The V gene is TRBV6-1, the J gene TRBJ1-3, with D possibly being TRBD1 (5 bases). From germline, CDR1 is MNHNS and CDR2 SASEGT. V lost 2 bases and J 2 bases, leaving 13 bases between the germline ends. The CDR3 loop spans 16 amino acids. The CDR3 nucleotides are TGTGCCAGCAGTGAACAGGGCGTGGCTGCTGGAAACACCATATATTTT. Amino acids: CASSEQGVAAGNTIYF.

This clone was seen a handful of times. The chain carries TRBV3-1 (or the pseudogene TRBV3-2) and TRBJ1-1; D may be TRBD1 (6 bases). This CDR3 comprises 13 residues. In germline, CDR1 is LGHDT, CDR2 YNNKEL (reference sequence). V lost 4 bases and J 10 bases, leaving 16 bases between the germline ends. The CDR3 region has the DNA TGTGCCAGCAGCCCGACCCGGGGGGCTGGAGCTTTCTTT. It translates to CASSPTRGAGAFF.

Concerning this clone: This sample includes further DNA sequences coding for the same CDR3. The chain uses TRBV12-3 or TRBV12-4 and TRBJ2-3; D ambiguous. The length of the CDR3 is 12 residues. Trimming shortened V by 2 bases and J by 6 bases, and 6 bases separated the two germline ends. CDR3 region: CASSLTRDTQYF. DNA for the CDR3: TGTGCCAGCAGTTTAACTCGGGATACGCAGTATTTT.

The chain couples TRBV13 to TRBJ2-7; 7 nucleotides align to TRBD1. The junction had 17 bases not matched to a gene; V was cut back by 4 bases and J by 5 bases. The CDR3 sequence is 17 residues long. Germline V gene lookup returns CDR1 PRHDT and CDR2 FYEKMQ (reference sequence). The DNA of the CDR3 is TGTGCCAGCAGCTCGTCGGGACAGTCGAGGATGAGGGACGAGCAGTACTTC. It encodes CASSSSGQSRMRDEQYF.

Only one count was recorded for this clone. J is TRBJ2-3 and V is TRBV19; 9 nucleotides agree with TRBD1. The ends lost 5 bases at V and 0 bases at J; junction bases unmatched: 9. The CDR3 is made up of 17 amino acids. Germline CDR1 is LNHDA and CDR2 is SQIVND (reference sequence). The CDR3 nucleotides read TGTGCCAGTAGTTCCTCCAGGGGGACAGGGAGCACAGATACGCAGTATTTT. It encodes CASSSSRGTGSTDTQYF.

The V call is TRBV18, the J call TRBJ2-7; 9 bases fit TRBD2. Germline assignment: CDR1 KGHSH and CDR2 LQKENI. The CDR3 spans 15 residues. Germline trimming cut 3 bases from V and 6 bases from J; bases unmatched to any gene: 9. The DNA of the CDR3 is TGTGCCAGCTCACCGGGACTAGCAATAACGGTCGAGCAGTACTTC. It yields the protein CASSPGLAITVEQYF.

J is TRBJ1-1 and V is TRBV27, with 8 bases fitting TRBD1. From germline, CDR1 is MNHEY and CDR2 SMNVEV (reference sequence). V was clipped by 6 bases and J by 1 base; unmatched bases: 7. There are 15 residues in the CDR3. The CDR3 here is CASSRGQGGNTEAFF. CDR3 bases: TGTGCCAGCAGCCGAGGACAGGGTGGGAACACTGAAGCTTTCTTT.